This is a list of T cell receptor beta chains from one sample in a study of blood T cells in healthy people across ages. TCRdb re-derived calls from the 5' RACE reads in MiXCR, one entry per CDR3 protein. The sample has under 2,000,000 distinct CDR3 sequences; around 50% are singletons. Sample: blood. Receptors were obtained from a woman aged 40 to 55 in good health. CDR3s include the opening cysteine and the closing phenylalanine or tryptophan. The D gene is left open where the match is weak. The size of a clone is reported for some rows only, either as once, few or many, or as a class for expanded clones.

v_gene: TRBV7-2; abundance: -; d_gene: TRBD2; j_gene: TRBJ2-7; CDR3aa: CASSVPTGTSMHEQYF; CDR3nt: TGTGCCAGCAGCGTCCCAACCGGGACTAGTATGCACGAGCAGTACTTC
v_gene: TRBV20-1; abundance: few; d_gene: -; j_gene: TRBJ2-7; CDR3aa: CSAGGLGDHEQYF; CDR3nt: TGCAGTGCTGGGGGACTTGGGGACCACGAGCAGTACTTC
v_gene: TRBV12-3/TRBV12-4; abundance: once; d_gene: -; j_gene: TRBJ2-3; CDR3aa: CASTSPRVNADTQYF; CDR3nt: TGTGCCAGCACCTCCCCCAGAGTGAACGCAGATACGCAGTATTTT
v_gene: TRBV12-3/TRBV12-4; abundance: few; d_gene: -; j_gene: TRBJ2-1; CDR3aa: CASSQAPNRDQQFF; CDR3nt: TGTGCCAGCAGTCAAGCCCCTAACCGGGACCAGCAGTTCTTC
v_gene: TRBV20-1; abundance: -; d_gene: -; j_gene: TRBJ2-1; CDR3aa: CSAPSPGGETISSYNEQFF; CDR3nt: TGCAGTGCTCCTTCACCGGGCGGGGAGACTATAAGCTCCTACAATGAGCAGTTCTTC
v_gene: TRBV27; abundance: -; d_gene: -; j_gene: TRBJ2-4; CDR3aa: CASSLLTERAKNIQYF; CDR3nt: TGTGCCAGCAGTTTGTTGACAGAAAGAGCCAAAAACATTCAGTACTTC
v_gene: TRBV6-6; abundance: -; d_gene: -; j_gene: TRBJ2-7; CDR3aa: CASSYLLTGRHEQYF; CDR3nt: TGTGCCAGCAGTTACTTGTTGACAGGTAGACACGAGCAGTACTTC
v_gene: TRBV28; abundance: -; d_gene: TRBD2; j_gene: TRBJ2-6; CDR3aa: CASSSGTSGGRPGANVLTF; CDR3nt: TGTGCCAGCAGTTCAGGGACTAGCGGGGGACGTCCTGGGGCCAACGTCCTGACTTTC
v_gene: TRBV4-3; abundance: -; d_gene: -; j_gene: TRBJ1-1; CDR3aa: CASSRGLPPDTEAFF; CDR3nt: TGCGCCAGCAGTAGGGGCCTACCCCCGGACACTGAAGCTTTCTTT
v_gene: TRBV20-1; abundance: few; d_gene: TRBD2; j_gene: TRBJ2-7; CDR3aa: CSAQTSGGSGEQYF; CDR3nt: TGCAGTGCGCAAACCAGCGGGGGGTCAGGGGAGCAGTACTTC
v_gene: TRBV7-8; abundance: -; d_gene: TRBD1; j_gene: TRBJ2-7; CDR3aa: CASSSGTGHHEQYF; CDR3nt: TGTGCCAGCAGCTCCGGGACAGGGCACCACGAGCAGTACTTC
v_gene: TRBV4-3; abundance: -; d_gene: -; j_gene: TRBJ1-1; CDR3aa: CASSQDERGGTEAFF; CDR3nt: TGCGCCAGCAGCCAAGATGAGCGAGGGGGCACTGAAGCTTTCTTT
v_gene: TRBV4-2; abundance: -; d_gene: TRBD1; j_gene: TRBJ2-7; CDR3aa: CASSQTLQGRSYKQYF; CDR3nt: TGTGCCAGCAGCCAAACCCTACAGGGGAGATCCTACAAGCAGTACTTC